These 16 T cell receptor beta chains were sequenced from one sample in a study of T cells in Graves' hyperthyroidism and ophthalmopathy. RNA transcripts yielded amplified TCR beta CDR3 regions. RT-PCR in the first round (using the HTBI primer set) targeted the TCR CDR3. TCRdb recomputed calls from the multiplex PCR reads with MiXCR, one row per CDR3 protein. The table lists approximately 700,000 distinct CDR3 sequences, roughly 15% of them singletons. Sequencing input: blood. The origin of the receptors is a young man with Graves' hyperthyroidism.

For the CDR3, the DNA is TGTGCCAGCGAGACAGGGTCTGCCTCCTACAATGAGCAGTTCTTC. Translated: CASETGSASYNEQFF. The chain has TRBV6-1 and TRBJ2-1; 7 bases are a match to TRBD1. The CDR3 is 15 amino acids. The germline V gene has CDR1 MNHNS and CDR2 SASEGT. The ends lost 8 bases at V and 0 bases at J; junction bases unmatched: 7.

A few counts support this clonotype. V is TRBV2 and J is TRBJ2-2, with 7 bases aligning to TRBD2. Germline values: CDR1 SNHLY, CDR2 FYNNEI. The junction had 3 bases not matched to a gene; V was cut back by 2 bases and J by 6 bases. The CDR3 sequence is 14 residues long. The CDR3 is CASSELAGAGELFF. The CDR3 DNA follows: TGTGCCAGCAGTGAATTGGCGGGAGCCGGGGAGCTGTTTTTT.

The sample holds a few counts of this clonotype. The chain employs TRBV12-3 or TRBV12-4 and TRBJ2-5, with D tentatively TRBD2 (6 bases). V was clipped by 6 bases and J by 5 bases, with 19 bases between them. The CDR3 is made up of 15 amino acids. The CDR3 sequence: CASSPPGRDRETQYF. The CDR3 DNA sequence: TGTGCCAGCAGCCCGCCGGGGCGGGATAGGGAGACCCAGTACTTC.

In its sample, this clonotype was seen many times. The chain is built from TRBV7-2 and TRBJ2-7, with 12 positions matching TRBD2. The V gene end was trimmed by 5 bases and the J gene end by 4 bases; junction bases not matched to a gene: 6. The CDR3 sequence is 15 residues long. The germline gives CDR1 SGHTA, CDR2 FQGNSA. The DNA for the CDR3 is TGTGCCAGCAGCCTCAGGGGGACTAGCGGGTACGAGCAGTACTTC. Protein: CASSLRGTSGYEQYF.

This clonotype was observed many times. The CDR3 nucleotides are TGTGCCAGCAGTTTGGGCAGGGAATACGAGCAGTACTTC. Its protein is CASSLGREYEQYF. The chain is built from TRBV28 and TRBJ2-7; D is perhaps TRBD1 (5 bases). The germline V and J ends were trimmed by 3 bases and 4 bases, with 10 bases remaining between them. CDR3 length equals 13 residues. The V gene's germline CDR1 is MDHEN and CDR2 SYDVKM.

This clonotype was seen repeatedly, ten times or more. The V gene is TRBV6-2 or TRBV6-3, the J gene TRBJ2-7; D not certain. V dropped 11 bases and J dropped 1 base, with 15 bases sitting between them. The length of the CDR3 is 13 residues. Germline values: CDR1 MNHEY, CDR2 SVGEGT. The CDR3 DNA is TGTGCCGGCTCCGCCGGATGGTCCTACGAGCAGTACTTC. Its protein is CAGSAGWSYEQYF.

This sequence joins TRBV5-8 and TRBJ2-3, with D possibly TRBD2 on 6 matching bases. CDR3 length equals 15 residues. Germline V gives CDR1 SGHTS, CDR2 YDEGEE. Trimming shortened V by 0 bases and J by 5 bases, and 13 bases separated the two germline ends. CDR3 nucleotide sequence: TGTGCCAGCAGCTTGGTCGCTAGCGAGGGAGATACGCAGTATTTT. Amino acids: CASSLVASEGDTQYF.

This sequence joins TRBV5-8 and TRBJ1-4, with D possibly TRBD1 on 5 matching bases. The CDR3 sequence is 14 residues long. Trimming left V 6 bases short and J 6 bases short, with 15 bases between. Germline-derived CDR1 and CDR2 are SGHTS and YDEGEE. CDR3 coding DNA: TGTGCCAGCAACCTAATGGGGACGTATGAAAAACTGTTTTTT. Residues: CASNLMGTYEKLFF.

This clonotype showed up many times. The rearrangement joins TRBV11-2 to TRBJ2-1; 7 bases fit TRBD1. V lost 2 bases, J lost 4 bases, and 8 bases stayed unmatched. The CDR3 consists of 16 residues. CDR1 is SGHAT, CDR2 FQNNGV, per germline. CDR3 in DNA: TGTGCCAGCAGCTTATCGACAGGGCTTCATTACAATGAGCAGTTCTTC. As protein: CASSLSTGLHYNEQFF.

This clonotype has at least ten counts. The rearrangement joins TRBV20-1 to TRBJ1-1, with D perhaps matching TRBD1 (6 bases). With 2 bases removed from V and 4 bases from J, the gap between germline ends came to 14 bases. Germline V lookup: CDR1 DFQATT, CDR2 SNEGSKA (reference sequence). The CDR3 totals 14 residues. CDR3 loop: CSARQTGRGTEAFF. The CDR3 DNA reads TGCAGTGCTAGACAGACAGGCCGAGGCACTGAAGCTTTCTTT.

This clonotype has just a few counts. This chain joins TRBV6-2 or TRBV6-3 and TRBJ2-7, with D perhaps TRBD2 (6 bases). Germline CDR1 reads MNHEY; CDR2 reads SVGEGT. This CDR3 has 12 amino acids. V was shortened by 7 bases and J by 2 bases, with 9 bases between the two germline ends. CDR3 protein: CASTAGPYEQYF. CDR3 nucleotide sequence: TGTGCCAGCACAGCGGGCCCCTACGAGCAGTACTTC.

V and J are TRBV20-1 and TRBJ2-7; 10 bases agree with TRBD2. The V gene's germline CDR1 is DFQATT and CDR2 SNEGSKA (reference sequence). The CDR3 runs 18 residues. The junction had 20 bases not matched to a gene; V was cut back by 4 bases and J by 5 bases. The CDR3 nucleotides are TGCAGTGCTAATCAAAAAGCGGGAGGGCCGACTCTTGGAAACGAGCAGTACTTC. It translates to CSANQKAGGPTLGNEQYF.

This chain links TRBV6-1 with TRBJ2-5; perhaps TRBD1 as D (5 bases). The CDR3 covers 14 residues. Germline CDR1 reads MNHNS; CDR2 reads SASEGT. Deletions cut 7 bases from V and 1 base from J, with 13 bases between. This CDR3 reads CASTPYRSQETQYF. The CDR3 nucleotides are TGTGCCAGCACCCCCTACAGGTCCCAAGAGACCCAGTACTTC.

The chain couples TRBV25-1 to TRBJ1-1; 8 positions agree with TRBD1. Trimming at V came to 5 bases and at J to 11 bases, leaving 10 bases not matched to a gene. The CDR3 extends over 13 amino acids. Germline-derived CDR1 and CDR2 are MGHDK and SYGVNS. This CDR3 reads CASSLGQGGGAFF. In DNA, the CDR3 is TGTGCCAGCAGTCTAGGACAGGGTGGAGGCGCTTTCTTT.

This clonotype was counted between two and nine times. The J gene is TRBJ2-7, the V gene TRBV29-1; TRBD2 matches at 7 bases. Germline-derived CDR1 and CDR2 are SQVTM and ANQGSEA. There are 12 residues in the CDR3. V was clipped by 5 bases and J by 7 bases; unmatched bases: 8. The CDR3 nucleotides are TGCAGCGTTCTGCGGGAGTCGCGGGAGCAGTACTTC. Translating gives CSVLRESREQYF.

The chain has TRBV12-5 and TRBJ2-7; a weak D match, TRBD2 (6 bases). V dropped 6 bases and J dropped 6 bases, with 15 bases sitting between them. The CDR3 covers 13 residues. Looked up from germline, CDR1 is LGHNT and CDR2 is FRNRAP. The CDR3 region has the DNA TGTGCTAGTGGCGCCAGATCCGGGGGCGAGCAGTACTTC. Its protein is CASGARSGGEQYF. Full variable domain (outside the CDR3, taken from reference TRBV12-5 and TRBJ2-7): DARVTQTPRHKVTEMGQEVTMRCQPILGHNTVFWYRQTMMQGLELLAYFRNRAPLDDSGMPKDRFSAEMPDATLATLKIQPSEPRDSAVYFCASGARSGGEQYFGPGTRLTVT.